One sample yielded the 21 T cell receptor beta chains listed below, sequenced in a study of blood T cells in healthy people across ages. The authors ran a second PCR of about 6 to 11 cycles using a sample-barcoded 5' primer and a J-beta primer mix. TCRdb fed the 5' RACE reads into MiXCR, producing one record per CDR3 protein. Of approximately 850,000 distinct CDR3 sequences in the sample, around 43% were seen once. The sample was blood. The receptors stem from a man in his fifties or sixties in good health.

This rearrangement joins TRBV12-3 or TRBV12-4 to TRBJ1-2, with D possibly TRBD1 on 5 matching bases. The CDR3 covers 13 residues. Trimming took off 9 bases at V and 2 bases at J, with 13 bases between the two ends. In DNA form, the CDR3 reads TGTGCCAGTGACCGGGGGAGCAACTATGGCTACACCTTC. It specifies CASDRGSNYGYTF.

V gene TRBV6-6 combines with J gene TRBJ2-3, with 8 bases lining up with TRBD2. Per the germline V gene, CDR1 is MNHNY and CDR2 is SVGAGI (reference sequence). Trimming took 8 bases from V and 3 from J; bases not matched to a gene: 4. This CDR3 is 13 amino acids long. The CDR3 here is CASRGGQTDTQYF. The CDR3 bases are TGTGCCAGCCGGGGGGGCCAGACAGATACGCAGTATTTT.

This clonotype was seen many times. V and J are TRBV7-9 and TRBJ1-2; no clear D. V gave up 5 bases and J gave up 9 bases, with 13 bases separating them. The CDR3 extends over 12 amino acids. The germline V gene has CDR1 SEHNR and CDR2 FQNEAQ (reference sequence). CDR3 loop: CASSHDKESYTF. In nucleotides, the CDR3 is TGTGCCAGCAGCCACGACAAGGAAAGCTACACCTTC. The complete variable domain, with remaining parts taken from reference TRBV7-9 and TRBJ1-2, reads DTGVSQNPRHKITKRGQNVTFRCDPISEHNRLYWYRQTLGQGPEFLTYFQNEAQLEKSRLLSDRFSAERPKGSFSTLEIQRTEQGDSAMYLCASSHDKESYTFGSGTRLTVV.

This clonotype was seen a few times. This chain uses TRBV12-3 or TRBV12-4 with TRBJ1-6; D uncertain. The CDR3 runs to 15 residues. Trimming stripped 6 bases from V and 9 bases from J, with 18 bases between. CDR3 residues: CASRKGDGVGSPLHF. CDR3 nucleotide sequence: TGTGCCAGCAGAAAGGGAGACGGGGTGGGTTCACCCCTCCACTTT.

The gene calls are TRBV12-3 or TRBV12-4 and TRBJ1-2, with 7 bases aligning to TRBD1. CDR3 length: 14 amino acids. Trimming at V came to 3 bases and at J to 3 bases, leaving 4 bases not matched to a gene. CDR3 amino acids: CASSLRDRHYGYTF. As DNA, the CDR3 is TGTGCCAGCAGTTTGAGGGACAGACACTATGGCTACACCTTC.

A few counts support this clonotype. This chain joins TRBV7-9 and TRBJ2-5, with D possibly being TRBD2 (6 bases). The V gene lost 8 bases and the J gene lost 11 bases, with 24 bases spanning the gap. This CDR3 is 14 amino acids long. From germline, CDR1 is SEHNR and CDR2 FQNEAQ (reference sequence). The CDR3 DNA reads TGTGCCAGCGCCCAAGTGGGGGGTTCTGGAGAGCAGTACTTC. It is translated as CASAQVGGSGEQYF.

DNA of the CDR3: TGCGCCAGCAGCTTGGAGGCTACCAGCTCCTACGAGCAGTACTTC. Its protein is CASSLEATSSYEQYF. This chain uses TRBV5-1 with TRBJ2-7, with D uncertain. Germline loops: CDR1 SGHRS, CDR2 YFSETQ. This CDR3 comprises 15 residues. V lost 0 bases and J 0 bases, leaving 10 bases between the germline ends.

The chain carries TRBV5-1 and TRBJ2-1; D tentatively reads TRBD1 or TRBD2 (5 bases each). The DNA end favors TRBJ2-7, so the J call may be wrong. The CDR3 totals 16 residues. CDR1 is SGHRS, CDR2 YFSETQ, per germline. The CDR3 DNA reads as TGCGCCAGCAGCTTGGTGCCAGGGAGCTCCTACAATGAGCAGTACTTC. Translation: CASSLVPGSSYNEQYF.

CDR3: CASSHGTGAYQETQYF. The CDR3 DNA reads TGTGCCAGCAGCCACGGGACAGGTGCCTACCAAGAGACCCAGTACTTC. This chain uses TRBV7-2 with TRBJ2-5; 8 positions agree with TRBD1. V was pared by 5 bases and J by 0 bases, with 8 bases of the junction left unmatched. Germline CDR1 reads SGHTA; CDR2 reads FQGNSA. This CDR3 has 16 amino acids.

The V gene is TRBV5-4, the J gene TRBJ1-1; no definite D call. The CDR3 spans 15 residues. V shed 0 bases and J shed 3 bases, with 12 bases lying between them. Germline V gene sequence: CDR1 SGHNT, CDR2 YYREEE (reference sequence). CDR3: CASSLASVIDTEAFF. In DNA form, the CDR3 reads TGTGCCAGCAGCTTGGCCTCGGTGATAGACACTGAAGCTTTCTTT. Full variable domain (rest looked up from reference TRBV5-4 and TRBJ1-1): ETGVTQSPTHLIKTRGQQVTLRCSSQSGHNTVSWYQQALGQGPQFIFQYYREEENGRGNFPPRFSGLQFPNYSSELNVNALELDDSALYLCASSLASVIDTEAFFGQGTRLTVV.

V usage is TRBV29-1 and J usage is TRBJ2-1; TRBD2 matches 8 bases. Per germline, CDR1 SQVTM and CDR2 ANQGSEA. The CDR3 extends over 12 amino acids. Unmatched junction bases numbered 2, after V lost 4 bases and J lost 6 bases. This CDR3 reads CSVGGLVNEQFF. The CDR3 DNA reads TGCAGCGTTGGGGGACTAGTCAATGAGCAGTTCTTC.

The CDR3 region is CASSIPGTGSYGYTF. The CDR3 DNA is TGTGCCAGCAGCATACCCGGGACAGGGAGCTATGGCTACACCTTC. The chain couples TRBV7-2 to TRBJ1-2; 9 nucleotides match TRBD1. This CDR3 comprises 15 residues. Germline V gene lookup returns CDR1 SGHTA and CDR2 FQGNSA. V was clipped by 5 bases and J by 4 bases; unmatched bases: 8.

V is TRBV2 and J is TRBJ1-2; 8 bases align to TRBD1. Trimming cost V 5 bases and J 7 bases; bases outside gene matches: 6. CDR1 SNHLY and CDR2 FYNNEI come from the germline V gene. The CDR3 runs 13 residues. The chain's CDR3 is CASSQRTGFGYTF. The CDR3, as DNA: TGTGCCAGCAGTCAAAGGACAGGGTTTGGCTACACCTTC.

This clonotype has more than one count but fewer than ten. The J gene is TRBJ2-1, the V gene TRBV5-1; 8 nucleotides agree with TRBD2. The ends lost 6 bases at V and 4 bases at J; junction bases unmatched: 12. CDR3 length equals 16 residues. Germline V gene sequence: CDR1 SGHRS, CDR2 YFSETQ. This CDR3 reads CASTLGRAREYNEQFF. The CDR3 bases are TGCGCCAGCACCCTCGGGAGGGCGCGGGAATACAATGAGCAGTTCTTC.

Note on this clonotype: The CDR3 does not close with the conserved phenylalanine or tryptophan, likely indicating a read error. V is TRBV4-2 and J is TRBJ1-1; TRBD1 matches 8 bases. CDR3 length: 13 amino acids. In germline, CDR1 is LGHNA, CDR2 YNFKEQ. V gave up 7 bases and J gave up 7 bases; unmatched junction bases: 8. CDR3 bases: TGTGCCAGCACCTCCTTTGGGACAGGTGAAGCTTTCGTT. This gives the protein CASTSFGTGEAFV.

V and J are TRBV20-1 and TRBJ2-5, with TRBD2 matching over 12 bases. The length of the CDR3 is 17 residues. The J segment lost 1 base and the V segment lost 6 bases, leaving 12 bases of the junction unmatched. Germline values: CDR1 DFQATT, CDR2 SNEGSKA (reference sequence). CDR3 sequence (DNA): TGCAGTGCGGACCATCGACTAGCGGGGGTCCCCCAAGAGACCCAGTACTTC. Amino acid sequence: CSADHRLAGVPQETQYF.

The chain joins TRBV11-2 to TRBJ2-1; 12 bases match TRBD2. The germline CDR1 and CDR2 sequences are SGHAT and FQNNGV. This CDR3 has 16 residues. V was pared by 7 bases and J by 8 bases, with 12 bases of the junction left unmatched. Here the CDR3 DNA reads TGTGCCAGCAAGTCTAGCGGGGGGGCCAAGTGGGATGAGCAGTTCTTC. Translated: CASKSSGGAKWDEQFF. The entire variable domain, with the rest obtained from reference TRBV11-2 and TRBJ2-1, is as follows: EAGVAQSPRYKIIEKRQSVAFWCNPISGHATLYWYQQILGQGPKLLIQFQNNGVVDDSQLPKDRFSAERLKGVDSTLKIQPAKLEDSAVYLCASKSSGGAKWDEQFFGPGTRLTVL.

This clonotype occurred a few times. The chain combines TRBV5-1 with TRBJ1-2; possible D gene TRBD1, 6 bases. Trimming shortened V by 0 bases and J by 7 bases, and 13 bases separated the two germline ends. The length of the CDR3 is 14 residues. CDR1 is SGHRS, CDR2 YFSETQ, per germline. For the CDR3, the DNA is TGCGCCAGCAGCTTGGATACGGGGGCAGCTGGCTACACCTTC. This codes for CASSLDTGAAGYTF.

This clonotype has a single count. V is TRBV7-2 and J is TRBJ2-5; 7 nucleotides match TRBD1. Germline CDR1 is SGHTA and CDR2 is FQGNSA. This CDR3 region has 16 residues. The V and J ends lost 5 bases and 5 bases, in that order; junction bases with no gene match: 14. This chain's CDR3 is CASSLRQGAAEETQYF. The CDR3 DNA is TGTGCCAGCAGCCTCAGACAGGGAGCGGCCGAGGAGACCCAGTACTTC.

This chain links TRBV3-1 with TRBJ2-3, with unresolved D. Germline V gives CDR1 LGHDT, CDR2 YNNKEL (reference sequence). V shed 6 bases and J shed 8 bases, with 12 bases lying between them. The CDR3 is made up of 12 amino acids. CDR3 bases: TGTGCCAGCAGTTCAGCGCGGCGTACGCAGTATTTT. Protein: CASSSARRTQYF.

The rearrangement joins TRBV29-1 to TRBJ2-5, with D possibly matching TRBD2 (5 bases). The DNA end favors TRBJ2-7, so the J call may be wrong. Germline CDR1 SQVTM, CDR2 ANQGSEA. The CDR3 has 12 residues. CDR3 in DNA: TGCAGCGTTGAATTTGGAGGCCACGAGCAGTACTTC. Translated, it gives CSVEFGGHEQYF.